The clone carrying this T cell receptor beta chain was detected ten times or more. These data are taken from a study of molecular identifiers for immune sequencing clone quantification. This CDR3 region has 16 residues. With 1 base removed from V and 8 bases from J, the gap between germline ends came to 21 bases. Germline-derived CDR1 and CDR2 are SGHDT and YYEEEE. Using its own MiXCR run on the PCR reads, TCRdb lists one record per CDR3 protein. Of about 640,000 distinct CDR3 sequences listed, nearly 20% were seen once; the top ten hold roughly 0.83%. This sequence joins TRBV5-6 and TRBJ1-2, with D perhaps matching TRBD1 (5 bases). The sequence was collected from a human donor in good health. Some libraries in this study had Jurkat cell RNA spiked in. Sequencing was carried out using naive CD8+ T cells from blood, with Jurkat cell RNA spiked in. Subset given: FACS-sorted CD8+CD4-CCR7+CD45RA+ naive T cells. The CDR3 protein is CASSLSGPGVRDGYTF. CDR3 in DNA: TGTGCCAGCAGCTTGTCGGGTCCGGGCGTGAGGGACGGCTACACCTTC.